The 27 T cell receptor beta chains below come from one sample, sequenced in a study of shared clonotypes between healthy human individuals. Sequencing was performed with immunoSEQ multiplex PCR; in TCRdb, only in-frame clones are kept and a portion is missing. The sample yields about 800,000 clones, just over 95% seen once. Cells designated naive CD8 were CD45RO-negative and were positively selected for CCR7, with terminally differentiated effector memory CD45RA+ cells excluded. What was sequenced was naive CD8+ T cells sorted from blood. Receptor source: a young man in good health.

The chain links TRBV7-9 to TRBJ2-7, with a weak D call TRBD1 (6 bases). CDR3 length equals 15 residues. Trimming left V 2 bases short and J 2 bases short, with 13 bases between. The germline gives CDR1 SEHNR, CDR2 FQNEAQ (reference sequence). The CDR3 DNA sequence: TGTGCCAGCAGCTTAAGTCAGACAGGCCCCTACGAGCAGTACTTC. It yields the protein CASSLSQTGPYEQYF.

V gene TRBV15 combines with J gene TRBJ2-3; maybe TRBD2 (6 bases). The CDR3 is made up of 17 amino acids. Deletions cut 0 bases from V and 5 bases from J, with 18 bases between. The germline V gene has CDR1 LNHNV and CDR2 YYDKDF (reference sequence). Here the CDR3 DNA reads TGTGCCACCAGCAGAGATCGGAGAACTAGCAGTGAAGATACGCAGTATTTT. Its protein product is CATSRDRRTSSEDTQYF.

With regard to this clone: Other DNA sequences of this sample code for an identical CDR3. The chain recombines TRBV2 with TRBJ1-1; no clear D. Germline V lookup: CDR1 SNHLY, CDR2 FYNNEI. The CDR3 runs 12 residues. The V end lost 5 bases, the J end lost 3 bases, and 7 bases lay between the germline ends. Here the CDR3 DNA reads TGTGCCAGCAGTAGAGGGTACACTGAAGCTTTCTTT. Its protein product is CASSRGYTEAFF.

This chain links TRBV27 with TRBJ2-3; D not certain. This CDR3 has 11 amino acids. CDR1 MNHEY and CDR2 SMNVEV come from the germline V gene (reference sequence). V was shortened by 7 bases and J by 9 bases, with 11 bases between the two germline ends. The CDR3 DNA follows: TGTGCCAGCATATTGTTAGGGACGCAGTATTTT. It codes for CASILLGTQYF.

The chain employs TRBV14 and TRBJ2-5; 8 nucleotides line up with TRBD1. Germline assignment: CDR1 SGHDN and CDR2 FVKESK. This CDR3 region has 19 residues. V lost 4 bases, J lost 3 bases, and 19 bases stayed unmatched. The CDR3 is CASSPHTGGIRVMEETQYF. The CDR3, as DNA: TGTGCCAGCAGCCCCCATACAGGGGGGATCCGGGTGATGGAAGAGACCCAGTACTTC.

This chain links TRBV4-3 with TRBJ1-2; 7 positions match TRBD1. The CDR3 spans 14 residues. The junction had 4 bases not matched to a gene; V was cut back by 3 bases and J by 3 bases. Per the germline V gene, CDR1 is LGHNA and CDR2 is YSLEER. The DNA of the CDR3 is TGCGCCAGCAGCCAGTATGGACAGGACTATGGCTACACCTTC. This codes for CASSQYGQDYGYTF.

The genes are TRBV2 and TRBJ2-2; D is unresolved. Per germline, CDR1 SNHLY and CDR2 FYNNEI. Trimming stripped 7 bases from V and 3 bases from J, with 6 bases between. The CDR3 is made up of 12 amino acids. The CDR3 loop is CASIYYTGELFF. For the CDR3, the DNA is TGTGCCAGCATATACTACACCGGGGAGCTGTTTTTT.

The chain uses TRBV9 and TRBJ2-7, with 8 nucleotides matching TRBD2. Germline-derived CDR1 and CDR2 are SGDLS and YYNGEE. The CDR3 covers 13 residues. J was trimmed by 5 bases and V by 4 bases; bases with no gene match: 5. This CDR3 reads CASSSGSAHEQYF. In DNA, the CDR3 is TGTGCCAGCAGCAGCGGGAGCGCCCACGAGCAGTACTTC.

This clone appeared once. The rearrangement links TRBV27 to TRBJ1-1; TRBD1 matches at 8 bases. Per germline, CDR1 MNHEY and CDR2 SMNVEV (reference sequence). Trimming at V came to 3 bases and at J to 6 bases, leaving 6 bases not matched to a gene. This CDR3 is 14 amino acids long. CDR3 amino acids: CASSFFQGAPEAFF. DNA of the CDR3: TGTGCCAGCAGTTTCTTTCAGGGGGCGCCTGAAGCTTTCTTT.

The chain employs TRBV19 and TRBJ2-1; possible D gene TRBD2, 5 bases. The CDR3 is 15 amino acids. CDR1 and CDR2 (germline): LNHDA, SQIVND (reference sequence). The germline V and J ends were trimmed by 4 bases and 6 bases, with 16 bases remaining between them. In nucleotides, the CDR3 is TGTGCCAGTAGTACCCTCCCGGGATACAGCAATGAGCAGTTCTTC. Translation gives CASSTLPGYSNEQFF. The full variable domain, completed using reference TRBV19 and TRBJ2-1, is DGGITQSPKYLFRKEGQNVTLSCEQNLNHDAMYWYRQDPGQGLRLIYYSQIVNDFQKGDIAEGYSVSREKKESFPLTVTSAQKNPTAFYLCASSTLPGYSNEQFFGPGTRLTVL.

The chain employs TRBV5-4 and TRBJ2-5, with 9 bases matching TRBD2. This CDR3 is 15 amino acids long. Germline V gene data show CDR1 as SGHNT and CDR2 as YYREEE (reference sequence). The V and J ends lost 2 bases and 2 bases, in that order; junction bases with no gene match: 4. The CDR3 DNA follows: TGTGCCAGCAGCTTCGTAGCGGGAGCGCAAGAGACCCAGTACTTC. Its protein is CASSFVAGAQETQYF.

The chain combines TRBV19 with TRBJ2-1, with D perhaps matching TRBD1 or TRBD2 (6 bases each). CDR3 size: 14 residues. The V gene's germline CDR1 is LNHDA and CDR2 SQIVND (reference sequence). Trimming removed 5 bases at V and 5 bases at J, with 13 bases between. CDR3 protein: CASSVGGINNEQFF. The CDR3 DNA follows: TGTGCCAGTAGTGTCGGGGGCATAAACAATGAGCAGTTCTTC.

This rearrangement joins TRBV12-5 to TRBJ2-3; D is uncertain. This CDR3 contains 16 residues. V was pared by 0 bases and J by 2 bases, with 12 bases between. CDR1 and CDR2 (germline): LGHNT, FRNRAP. CDR3 sequence reads: CASGLVGSGITDTQYF. DNA for the CDR3: TGTGCTAGTGGTTTGGTCGGCAGTGGGATCACAGATACGCAGTATTTT.

In this sample, this clone turned up once. The chain uses TRBV7-8 and TRBJ2-7, with TRBD1 identical over 12 bases. The CDR3 length is 15 residues. Germline lookup yields CDR1 SGHVS and CDR2 FQNEAQ. After removal of 3 bases from V and 3 bases from J, the junction contained 3 bases not matched to a gene. The CDR3 DNA is TGTGCCAGCAGCTTGGGACAGGGGGCGGTCTACGAGCAGTACTTC. As protein: CASSLGQGAVYEQYF.

V usage is TRBV5-6 and J usage is TRBJ1-1, with TRBD1 identical over 8 bases. The CDR3 has 15 amino acids. V trimming: 3 bases; J trimming: 2 bases; junction bases outside the gene matches: 6. Looked up from germline, CDR1 is SGHDT and CDR2 is YYEEEE. Here the CDR3 reads CASSWDRRLNTEAFF. The CDR3 DNA follows: TGTGCCAGCAGCTGGGACAGGAGACTTAACACTGAAGCTTTCTTT.

V is TRBV7-8 and J is TRBJ2-1; 8 bases align to TRBD1. J gave up 5 bases and V 2 bases, and 11 bases lay outside the gene matches. This CDR3 is built from 17 residues. Germline V gene data show CDR1 as SGHVS and CDR2 as FQNEAQ. The CDR3 spells CASSLRNRDRRDNEQFF. The DNA of the CDR3 is TGTGCCAGCAGCTTACGCAACCGGGACAGGAGGGACAATGAGCAGTTCTTC.

The chain links TRBV7-6 to TRBJ2-3; D not resolved. The CDR3 spans 14 residues. Germline V gene sequence: CDR1 SGHVS, CDR2 FNYEAQ. The V gene lost 6 bases and the J gene lost 0 bases, with 10 bases spanning the gap. The CDR3 region is CASSIGPSTDTQYF. DNA for the CDR3: TGTGCCAGCAGTATAGGGCCGAGCACAGATACGCAGTATTTT.

The J gene is TRBJ2-7, the V gene TRBV7-9; 8 bases are shared with TRBD2. CDR1 and CDR2 (germline): SEHNR, FQNEAQ (reference sequence). The trim removed 5 bases at V and 2 bases at J, leaving 5 bases unmatched. The CDR3 runs 14 residues. The CDR3 DNA is TGTGCCAGCAGCCTTCAGACTAGCGCCTACGAGCAGTACTTC. This encodes CASSLQTSAYEQYF.

The rearrangement links TRBV6-6 to TRBJ1-1; 7 bases match TRBD1. J gave up 3 bases and V 6 bases, and 10 bases lay outside the gene matches. The CDR3 totals 15 residues. Per germline, CDR1 MNHNY and CDR2 SVGAGI (reference sequence). In nucleotides, the CDR3 is TGTGCCAGCAGGGAGAGGGCTGGGACAGACACTGAAGCTTTCTTT. It encodes CASRERAGTDTEAFF.

The chain couples TRBV2 to TRBJ2-1, with D possibly being TRBD2 (6 bases). Trimming cost V 0 bases and J 1 base, with 7 bases left between them. The germline V gene encodes CDR1 SNHLY and CDR2 FYNNEI. This CDR3 spans 15 amino acids. CDR3 in DNA: TGTGCCAGCAGTGAAGCCCGGGGGTCCTACAATGAGCAGTTCTTC. This codes for CASSEARGSYNEQFF.

The chain combines TRBV5-4 with TRBJ2-7, with TRBD1 identical over 9 bases. The J segment lost 3 bases and the V segment lost 4 bases, leaving 8 bases of the junction unmatched. CDR1 is SGHNT and CDR2 is YYREEE in the germline V gene (reference sequence). The CDR3 loop spans 15 amino acids. CDR3 in DNA: TGTGCCAGCAGCGCCGGGACAGGGCACGTCTACGAGCAGTACTTC. This sequence encodes CASSAGTGHVYEQYF.

V gene TRBV4-3 combines with J gene TRBJ2-7; TRBD2 matches 8 bases. V lost 0 bases, J lost 4 bases, and 5 bases stayed unmatched. Germline loops: CDR1 LGHNA, CDR2 YSLEER. The CDR3 totals 15 residues. In nucleotides, the CDR3 is TGCGCCAGCAGCCAAGATTACCCGGGAGGGTACGAGCAGTACTTC. It specifies CASSQDYPGGYEQYF.

This chain links TRBV5-1 with TRBJ1-1, with 7 nucleotides matching TRBD1. Trimming removed 0 bases from V and 5 bases from J; junction bases left unmatched: 7. The CDR3 spans 15 residues. CDR1 SGHRS and CDR2 YFSETQ come from the germline V gene. The CDR3 bases are TGCGCCAGCAGCTTGGATCCTAGGACAGGAACTGAAGCTTTCTTT. Its translation: CASSLDPRTGTEAFF.

This rearrangement joins TRBV6-1 to TRBJ2-5, with a possible D match to TRBD1 (6 bases). Per germline, CDR1 MNHNS and CDR2 SASEGT. The V end was cut by 2 bases, the J end by 8 bases, with 9 bases between. This CDR3 spans 12 amino acids. The CDR3 reads CASSEYRDTQYF. The CDR3 DNA follows: TGTGCCAGCAGTGAATACAGGGACACCCAGTACTTC.

J is TRBJ2-5 and V is TRBV2; weak D call: TRBD1 (6 bases). CDR1 SNHLY and CDR2 FYNNEI come from the germline V gene. This CDR3 contains 13 residues. The ends were cut back, 6 bases at V and 2 bases at J, with 10 bases in the middle. CDR3 region: CASRIRGQETQYF. CDR3 DNA: TGTGCCAGCAGAATCAGGGGACAAGAGACCCAGTACTTC.

The chain couples TRBV6-5 to TRBJ2-7; 7 nucleotides align to TRBD2. This CDR3 has 15 residues. Germline V gives CDR1 MNHEY, CDR2 SVGAGI. The trim removed 2 bases at V and 0 bases at J, leaving 4 bases unmatched. The CDR3 DNA sequence: TGTGCCAGCAGTTACGTCCTAGCGGCCTCCTACGAGCAGTACTTC. Protein product: CASSYVLAASYEQYF.

The rearrangement uses TRBV29-1 and TRBJ1-2; D possibly corresponds to TRBD1 (5 bases). Germline V gene lookup returns CDR1 SQVTM and CDR2 ANQGSEA. Trimming pared 7 bases from V and 3 bases from J, leaving 21 bases between. CDR3 length: 15 residues. The CDR3 nucleotides are TGCAGCGCCGAAGGTCTGCAGGGAGACGACTATGGCTACACCTTC. Translated: CSAEGLQGDDYGYTF.